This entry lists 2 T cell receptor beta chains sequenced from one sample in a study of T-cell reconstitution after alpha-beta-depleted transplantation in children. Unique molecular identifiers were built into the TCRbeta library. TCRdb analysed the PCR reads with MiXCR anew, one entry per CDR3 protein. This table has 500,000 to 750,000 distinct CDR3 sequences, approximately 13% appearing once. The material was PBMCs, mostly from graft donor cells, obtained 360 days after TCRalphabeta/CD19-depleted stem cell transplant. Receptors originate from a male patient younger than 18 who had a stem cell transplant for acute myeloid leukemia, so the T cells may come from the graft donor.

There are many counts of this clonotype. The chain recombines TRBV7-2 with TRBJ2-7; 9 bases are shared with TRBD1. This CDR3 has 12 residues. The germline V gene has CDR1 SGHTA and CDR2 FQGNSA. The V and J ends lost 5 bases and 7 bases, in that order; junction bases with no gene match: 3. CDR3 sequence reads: CASSRTGEEQYF. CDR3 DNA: TGTGCCAGCAGCCGGACAGGGGAAGAGCAGTACTTC.

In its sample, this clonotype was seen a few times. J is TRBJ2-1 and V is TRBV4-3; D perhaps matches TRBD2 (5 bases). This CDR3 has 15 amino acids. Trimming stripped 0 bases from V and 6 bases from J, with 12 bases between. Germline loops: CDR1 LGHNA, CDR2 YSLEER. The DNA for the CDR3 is TGCGCCAGCAGCCAAGATAGGTCTAGCCCCAATGAGCAGTTCTTC. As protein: CASSQDRSSPNEQFF.